This TCR beta chain was documented in a study of Tregs in tolerant kidney transplant recipients. Study-wide background: Recipients received nonmyeloablative bone marrow transplants from related graft donors, with transient mixed chimerism. Study-wide results and caveats: The small number of patients limits these findings pending further validation.

The table came from immunoSEQ multiplex PCR; TCRdb's copy has only in-frame clones and leaves some out. The sample lists about 110,000 clones, almost 90% occurring once. There are 13 residues in the CDR3. The V and J ends lost 4 bases and 4 bases, in that order; junction bases with no gene match: 2. The germline V gene encodes CDR1 LNHDA and CDR2 SQIVND (reference sequence). Worth noting for this clone: Its antigen remains unidentified.

Unstimulated regulatory T cells (CD4+CD25+CD127-), CD4+CD25- non-regulatory cells, CD4 and CD8 cells were FACS-sorted from thawed PBMCs. The sequence derives from a human donor who received a combined kidney and bone marrow transplant. Here the sequenced sample was CD4+ T cells from blood, taken before the transplant. The chain links TRBV19 to TRBJ1-2; 8 bases match TRBD1. This chain's CDR3 is CASSRDRSYGYTF. The DNA for the CDR3 is TGTGCCAGTAGTAGGGACAGGAGCTATGGCTACACCTTC.